The T cell receptor (beta chain) described here comes from a study of T cell responses to AZD1222 COVID-19 vaccine (dated by TCRdb to 2020 to 2023). Regarding the study in general: AZD1222 recipients given second doses at about 4 weeks or at about 12 weeks were pooled, since spike-specific TCR depth and breadth were not found to differ between the two schedules. A total of 233 trial participants underwent TCR sequencing, of whom under 220 had received two doses of AZD1222 and some 25 had received two doses of the MenACWY control vaccine. Enrollment into the trials was organized by age into subgroups of 18-55, 56-69 and 70-plus years, and those subgroups contained around 150, 28 and 57 TCR-sequenced participants, respectively. The full study reports these points: Vaccine-associated CD4 TCRs spanned the whole spike protein, with dominant responses in regions 160-218 and 743-854. Reportedly, close to half of the unique spike-specific TCRs recognized epitopes lying outside the regions that are mutated in the B.1.351 and B.1.1.7 variants. Spike-specific TCR breadth and depth rose significantly after two AZD1222 doses compared with day 0 and with MenACWY recipients. In the small 56-69-year group, the increase in depth fell short of significance, most likely because of low power. Participants were mostly white British and included more females than males, and it was suggested by the authors that clonal diversity may have been underestimated. Because no samples from the day 14 peak response were available, repertoires could be characterized only after the peak T cell response. Conclusions about previously exposed vaccinees are limited because only five to seven AZD1222 recipients were SARS-CoV-2 seropositive at baseline.

The label giving this sample's time point can be read as: baseline before first vaccination. The vaccinee samples were drawn from two UK trials, COV001 and COV002, one of which was a single-blind randomized controlled phase 2/3 trial testing AZD1222 (ChAdOx1 nCoV-19) in healthy adults. For TCRbeta chain sequencing, PBMC samples were collected from trial participants at day 0 and at day 28 after the second dose. The CDR3 regions of human TCRbeta chains were analyzed by immunosequencing. In the source study's methods: Repertoire TCRs were checked for matches against a reference library of SARS-CoV-2-specific TCRs that had been generated using the MIRA antigen-specificity platform. Breadth meant the fraction of unique TCRs that were SARS-CoV-2-associated, whereas depth meant the fraction of total T cells that were SARS-CoV-2-associated. Each spike-specific TCR was assigned to its reactive spike region and to a CD4 or CD8 class using the MIRA data. Log10-transformed breadth and depth values were compared by one-way ANOVA with Sidak's multiple comparisons tests. TCRdb holds this immuneACCESS table with in-frame rearrangements only. Some clones are missing; in checked studies, unresolved V genes explain under half, and the rest has no known cause. The DNA gave D and trimming, while V, J and clone size come from that table. The sample has 90,000 to 150,000 clones on record, roughly 90% of them singletons. The ten largest clones represent under 4.5% of the sample.

As for this clone: Its antigen target is currently unknown. No much larger clone exists at a distance of one base, and base qualities are not known.

Spanning cysteine to phenylalanine, the CDR3 consists of 20 amino acids. CDR3 DNA only is kept here, 60 bases in frame from base 1. Trimming costs V 5 bases and J 0 bases, and their ends lie 26 bases apart. The germline V gene encodes CDR1 LNHDA and CDR2 SQIVND (reference sequence). The sequencing used peripheral blood, collected on day 0 of AZD1222 vaccination. The receptor was derived from an adult in good health. The chain couples TRBV19 to TRBJ1-5, with the D gene call left open. This receptor carries the CDR3 CASSPPIFERPVSSNQPQHF. The DNA is TGTGCCAGTAGTCCCCCTATTTTTGAGCGCCCGGTCTCTAGCAATCAGCCCCAGCATTTT.